These T cell receptor beta chains were read from a single sample in a study of beta chain features in type 1 diabetes. TCRdb keeps only in-frame clones here, not all; method: immunoSEQ multiplex PCR. The sample consists of about 640,000 clones, roughly 12% of them appearing once. Sample: naive CD4+ T cells from blood. The receptors here all came from a man aged 25 to 40 with type 1 diabetes. Each CDR3 is given with its conserved first and last residue. A D gene is named only where the DNA matches it firmly. Rows give clone size only sometimes, using once, few, many, or a class for an expanded clone.

CDR3nt,CDR3aa,abundance,v_gene,len,d_gene,j_gene
TGCGCCAGCAGCTTACCGTACCAAGAGACCCAGTACTTC,CASSLPYQETQYF,few,TRBV5-1,13,-,TRBJ2-5
TGTGCCAGCAGCCCCCATGTGGGCTACGAGCAGTACTTC,CASSPHVGYEQYF,few,TRBV7-9,13,-,TRBJ2-7
TGTGCCAGCAGCTCGTTAGCGGGGCTCGGTGATACGCAGTATTTT,CASSSLAGLGDTQYF,-,TRBV7-2,15,TRBD2,TRBJ2-3
TGCAGCGTTGCCCCCTACAGGGGGCAAGAGACCCAGTACTTC,CSVAPYRGQETQYF,-,TRBV29-1,14,TRBD1,TRBJ2-5
TGTGCCAGCAGCTTAGCTTTACTAGCGGGGGCCCTGTATTTT,CASSLALLAGALYF,-,TRBV7-2,14,TRBD2,TRBJ2-3
TGTGCCAGCAGCGATGGACAGGCCGCAACTAATGAAAAACTGTTTTTT,CASSDGQAATNEKLFF,few,TRBV7-9,16,TRBD1,TRBJ1-4
TGCGCCAGCAGCCAAGCAAGGGGGACTAGCGTTGACGCAGATACGCAGTATTTT,CASSQARGTSVDADTQYF,few,TRBV4-3,18,TRBD2,TRBJ2-3
TGCGCCAGCAGCCCCTACCCGGGACAACAAGAGACCCAGTACTTC,CASSPYPGQQETQYF,-,TRBV4-3,15,-,TRBJ2-5
TGTGCCAGCAGTCCCAGGACTAGAAGTTTGGAGCTGTTTTTT,CASSPRTRSLELFF,-,TRBV2,14,TRBD2,TRBJ2-2
TGTGCCAGCAGCTTAGCGCGAGGCCCCCAGCATTTT,CASSLARGPQHF,few,TRBV7-9,12,-,TRBJ1-5
TGTGCCACCAGCAGAGACAGGTTACTGAACTACGAGCAGTACTTC,CATSRDRLLNYEQYF,-,TRBV15,15,-,TRBJ2-7
TGCGCCAGCAGTCCGGGACAGGGGACCTATGGCTACACCTTC,CASSPGQGTYGYTF,-,TRBV5-1,14,TRBD1,TRBJ1-2
TGTGCCATCAGTGCCCGGACAGATAATGAAAAACTGTTTTTT,CAISARTDNEKLFF,-,TRBV10-3,14,-,TRBJ1-4
TGTGCCAGCAGTTCGGACAGGGAGGGGAGCTATGGCTACACCTTC,CASSSDREGSYGYTF,-,TRBV27,15,TRBD1,TRBJ1-2
TGTGCCAGCAGCTTGGACTCGAGCACAGATACGCAGTATTTT,CASSLDSSTDTQYF,-,TRBV5-4,14,-,TRBJ2-3
TGTGCCAGCAGCGGGGACAGACTAAATTCACCCCTCCACTTT,CASSGDRLNSPLHF,few,TRBV11-2,14,TRBD1,TRBJ1-6
TGTGCCAGCAGCAGAGACAGGGGGGCTGCTGGGGCCAACGTCCTGACTTTC,CASSRDRGAAGANVLTF,-,TRBV7-2,17,TRBD1,TRBJ2-6
TGTGCCAGCAGCCAAGATGCTAGCGGGGCCCTCAATGAGCAGTTCTTC,CASSQDASGALNEQFF,-,TRBV4-2,16,TRBD2,TRBJ2-1
TGTGCCAGCAGCGTAGCCGGGGACCATACCTACGAGCAGTACTTC,CASSVAGDHTYEQYF,-,TRBV9,15,-,TRBJ2-7
TGTGCCAGCAGCTCCCCGACTAGCGGGGGCTCCTACAATGAGCAGTTCTTC,CASSSPTSGGSYNEQFF,-,TRBV9,17,TRBD2,TRBJ2-1
TGTGCCAGCAGTGACCCTGGTCTAGCGGGCAAAGAGACCCAGTACTTC,CASSDPGLAGKETQYF,few,TRBV2,16,TRBD2,TRBJ2-5
TGCGCCAGCAGCCAAGTTGTTGGGAGCTCCTACAATGAGCAGTTCTTC,CASSQVVGSSYNEQFF,-,TRBV4-1,16,-,TRBJ2-1
TGTGCCAGCAGAGGGTCGGTAAGCTCTGGGGCCAACGTCCTGACTTTC,CASRGSVSSGANVLTF,-,TRBV5-4,16,-,TRBJ2-6
TGTGCCAGCAGCGTAGGTCCAGGGGTGGCAGAGACCCAGTACTTC,CASSVGPGVAETQYF,-,TRBV9,15,-,TRBJ2-5
TGTGCCAGCAGCTCCCCGCTGGACAGGAACTATGGCTACACCTTC,CASSSPLDRNYGYTF,few,TRBV7-2,15,TRBD1,TRBJ1-2
TGTGCCAGCAGCGACAGGATTGACAATTCACCCCTCCACTTT,CASSDRIDNSPLHF,few,TRBV9,14,-,TRBJ1-6
TGTGCCAGCAGCTTACGTCGACTAGCGGGGGTCGGCACAGATACGCAGTATTTT,CASSLRRLAGVGTDTQYF,few,TRBV7-2,18,TRBD2,TRBJ2-3
TGTGCCAGCAGCTTTCCGTCAGAACGGCCCCGGAATATCGGGGAGCTGTTTTTT,CASSFPSERPRNIGELFF,few,TRBV7-2,18,-,TRBJ2-2
TGCAGCGTTGTCTATGGCTACACCTTC,CSVVYGYTF,-,TRBV29-1,9,-,TRBJ1-2
TGCGCCAGCAGCTTTATAAGCGGGGCTGAGACCCAGTACTTC,CASSFISGAETQYF,-,TRBV5-1,14,TRBD2,TRBJ2-5
TGCGCCAGCAGCTTGTCCGGGACCACCCGCCAAGAGACCCAGTACTTC,CASSLSGTTRQETQYF,few,TRBV5-1,16,-,TRBJ2-5
TGTGCCAGCAGCTTAGAATCAAGGAGTTATAGCAATCAGCCCCAGCATTTT,CASSLESRSYSNQPQHF,-,TRBV11-2,17,-,TRBJ1-5
TGTGCCAGCAGACCTGGGGTGGCAGGGAACTACGAGCAGTACTTC,CASRPGVAGNYEQYF,-,TRBV6-6,15,-,TRBJ2-7
TGCAGCGTTGAAGATGTGTACGAGCAGTACTTC,CSVEDVYEQYF,-,TRBV29-1,11,-,TRBJ2-7
TGTGCCAGCAGCGTAGCTCCTAGCGGAAGCTCCTACGAGCAGTACTTC,CASSVAPSGSSYEQYF,-,TRBV9,16,TRBD2,TRBJ2-7
TGCGCCAGCAGTGAGTCCCTACCGAATGAGCAGTTCTTC,CASSESLPNEQFF,few,TRBV10-2,13,-,TRBJ2-1
TGCGCCAGCTGTACCCAGAACAGGGGGATAGATACGCAGTATTTT,CASCTQNRGIDTQYF,few,TRBV5-1,15,TRBD1,TRBJ2-3
TGTGCCAGCAGCTCCGAGCAGCGGGGGAGCAATGAGCAGTTCTTC,CASSSEQRGSNEQFF,few,TRBV7-2,15,TRBD2,TRBJ2-1
TGTGCCAGCAGTGGGACAGTTGGGGGGACAGATACGCAGTATTTT,CASSGTVGGTDTQYF,-,TRBV6-1,15,-,TRBJ2-3
TGTGCCTGGAGCCAGGACAGCGGCTACGAGCAGTACTTC,CAWSQDSGYEQYF,-,TRBV30,13,-,TRBJ2-7
TGTGCCAGCAGTGAAGTATCAGGCTCCGGGGAGCTGTTTTTT,CASSEVSGSGELFF,few,TRBV2,14,-,TRBJ2-2
TGTGCCAGCAGCACGACGACTAGTAGTCGGTCAGATACGCAGTATTTT,CASSTTTSSRSDTQYF,-,TRBV11-2,16,-,TRBJ2-3
TGTGCCAGCAGCTTAAATCAAGCGGGTAATTCACCCCTCCACTTT,CASSLNQAGNSPLHF,-,TRBV7-8,15,-,TRBJ1-6
TGTGCCAGCAGCCAACGTACGGGGGGAAACACCGGGGAGCTGTTTTTT,CASSQRTGGNTGELFF,few,TRBV4-2,16,TRBD2,TRBJ2-2
TGTGCCAGCAGCCCCAGGGACCTCCGAACGCCCGAAAAACTGTTTTTT,CASSPRDLRTPEKLFF,-,TRBV7-9,16,-,TRBJ1-4
TGTGCCATCAAGCAAGACTCTGGGGCCAACGTCCTGACTTTC,CAIKQDSGANVLTF,few,TRBV10-3,14,-,TRBJ2-6
TGTGCCAGCAGCGTGAGCCTCCGAGGTATCTCCTCCTACAATGAGCAGTTCTTC,CASSVSLRGISSYNEQFF,-,TRBV7-2,18,-,TRBJ2-1
TGTGCCAGCAGCCCTCAGGGTTTCGGGAACACTGAAGCTTTCTTT,CASSPQGFGNTEAFF,few,TRBV27,15,-,TRBJ1-1
TGTGCCAGCAGTTCCGTAGCCGGAAATGAGCAGTTCTTC,CASSSVAGNEQFF,few,TRBV7-2,13,-,TRBJ2-1
TGCAGCGGGAATAGCGGGGGGGGCGGTAAGACCCAGTACTTC,CSGNSGGGGKTQYF,-,TRBV29-1,14,TRBD2,TRBJ2-5
TGTGCCAGCACCAGTTCTGACAGGGTTTCCAATGAGCAGTTCTTC,CASTSSDRVSNEQFF,few,TRBV11-2,15,TRBD1,TRBJ2-1
TGTGCCAGCAGCACCCGACTAACACTAGAGACCCAGTACTTC,CASSTRLTLETQYF,few,TRBV7-2,14,-,TRBJ2-5
TGTGCCAGCAGCCCCTCAGGGGCCAGTCATACGCAGTATTTT,CASSPSGASHTQYF,few,TRBV7-2,14,-,TRBJ2-3
TGTGCCAGCACCCCCTCCCTCAGCACAGATACGCAGTATTTT,CASTPSLSTDTQYF,-,TRBV11-2,14,-,TRBJ2-3
TGTGCCTGGAGTTTCCGGGACAGGCTGGTCGAGCAGTACTTC,CAWSFRDRLVEQYF,-,TRBV30,14,TRBD1,TRBJ2-7
TGCGCCACCAATACAGGGGACTCCTACGAGCAGTACTTC,CATNTGDSYEQYF,-,TRBV5-1,13,TRBD1,TRBJ2-7
TGTGCCAGCAGTGAGGTATCTACGAACACCGGGGAGCTGTTTTTT,CASSEVSTNTGELFF,-,TRBV2,15,-,TRBJ2-2
TGCAGCGTTGGGGGCAGGGCCACAGATACGCAGTATTTT,CSVGGRATDTQYF,few,TRBV29-1,13,-,TRBJ2-3
TGTGCCAGCAGTTACTCGAACGGGCGGCCCCAGCATTTT,CASSYSNGRPQHF,few,TRBV6-5,13,-,TRBJ1-5
TGTGCCAGCAGTGAAAAGGGGGAGGATGGCTACACCTTC,CASSEKGEDGYTF,-,TRBV2,13,-,TRBJ1-2